Presented here are 18 T cell receptor beta chains from one specimen sequenced in a study of blood T cell repertoires in COVID-19. Sequenced by immunoSEQ multiplex PCR; TCRdb stores in-frame clones only, minus some. The table includes 95,000 to 150,000 clones, 70% to 90% detected once. The sample comprised peripheral blood. Receptor source: a man aged 35 to 55 with acute or convalescent COVID-19.

V usage is TRBV2 and J usage is TRBJ1-6, with TRBD1 as a possible D gene (6 bases). Trimming took 7 bases from V and 7 from J, leaving 14 bases between them. Per germline, CDR1 SNHLY and CDR2 FYNNEI. The CDR3 is 14 amino acids. Here the CDR3 reads CASKLGQLNSPLHF. The CDR3 nucleotides are TGTGCCAGCAAGCTCGGACAGCTGAATTCACCCCTCCACTTT.

The rearrangement links TRBV19 to TRBJ1-2; D possibly corresponds to TRBD1 (6 bases). This CDR3 region has 12 residues. Germline values: CDR1 LNHDA, CDR2 SQIVND (reference sequence). V was cut by 5 bases and J by 5 bases, with 9 bases left in between. The CDR3 sequence is CASSSQGYGYTF. The DNA for the CDR3 is TGTGCCAGTAGTTCTCAGGGGTATGGCTACACCTTC.

This chain joins TRBV25-1 and TRBJ1-6; possible D gene TRBD1, 6 bases. Trimming removed 6 bases at V and 0 bases at J, with 12 bases between. This CDR3 has 16 amino acids. Germline lookup yields CDR1 MGHDK and CDR2 SYGVNS. This CDR3 reads CASSERGGSYNSPLHF. Written as DNA, the CDR3 is TGTGCCAGCAGCGAAAGGGGGGGCTCCTATAATTCACCCCTCCACTTT.

The chain links TRBV29-1 to TRBJ2-7, with 9 bases that match TRBD1. The CDR3 length is 13 residues. Per the germline V gene, CDR1 is SQVTM and CDR2 is ANQGSEA. V trimming: 6 bases; J trimming: 2 bases; junction bases outside the gene matches: 5. CDR3 bases: TGCAGCGTCGGGGACAGGGATCCCTACGAGCAGTACTTC. The encoded protein is CSVGDRDPYEQYF.

The chain uses TRBV5-4 and TRBJ2-4, with D possibly being TRBD2 (5 bases). The CDR3 spans 17 residues. V was shortened by 0 bases and J by 1 base, with 14 bases between the two germline ends. Per the germline V gene, CDR1 is SGHNT and CDR2 is YYREEE (reference sequence). CDR3 protein: CASSLDREGIAKNIQYF. CDR3 in DNA: TGTGCCAGCAGCTTGGATCGCGAGGGAATCGCCAAAAACATTCAGTACTTC.

The CDR3 loop is CASSLFKNTEAFF. The DNA of the CDR3 is TGTGCCAGTAGTCTATTCAAGAACACTGAAGCTTTCTTT. V gene TRBV19 combines with J gene TRBJ1-1; D not resolved. Germline V lookup: CDR1 LNHDA, CDR2 SQIVND (reference sequence). The CDR3 is made up of 13 amino acids. Trimming removed 5 bases at V and 1 base at J, with 8 bases between.

This clone was seen a single time. The chain is built from TRBV11-2 and TRBJ1-6; tentatively, D is TRBD1 (6 bases). Germline V gene lookup returns CDR1 SGHAT and CDR2 FQNNGV. The CDR3 runs to 15 residues. Trimming left V 3 bases short and J 6 bases short, with 12 bases between. The CDR3 reads CASSFSGQPNSPLHF. The DNA for the CDR3 is TGTGCCAGCAGCTTTTCGGGACAACCTAATTCACCCCTCCACTTT. The variable domain in full, with the rest retrieved from reference TRBV11-2 and TRBJ1-6, is EAGVAQSPRYKIIEKRQSVAFWCNPISGHATLYWYQQILGQGPKLLIQFQNNGVVDDSQLPKDRFSAERLKGVDSTLKIQPAKLEDSAVYLCASSFSGQPNSPLHFGNGTRLTVT.

This chain links TRBV7-8 with TRBJ2-3; 9 bases map to TRBD2. Germline loops: CDR1 SGHVS, CDR2 FQNEAQ. The CDR3 has 15 residues. V dropped 5 bases and J dropped 2; count of bases not matched to a gene: 5. Written as DNA, the CDR3 is TGTGCCAGCAGCACCCGACTAGCGGTCACAGATACGCAGTATTTT. Its protein product is CASSTRLAVTDTQYF.

The chain has TRBV19 and TRBJ1-1, with 8 bases aligning to TRBD1. This CDR3 region has 15 residues. V lost 5 bases, J lost 1 base, and 6 bases stayed unmatched. From germline, CDR1 is LNHDA and CDR2 SQIVND (reference sequence). The CDR3 sequence: CASSPRTGWNTEAFF. The CDR3 nucleotides read TGTGCCAGTAGTCCCCGGACAGGGTGGAACACTGAAGCTTTCTTT. Full variable domain (remainder filled in from reference TRBV19 and TRBJ1-1): DGGITQSPKYLFRKEGQNVTLSCEQNLNHDAMYWYRQDPGQGLRLIYYSQIVNDFQKGDIAEGYSVSREKKESFPLTVTSAQKNPTAFYLCASSPRTGWNTEAFFGQGTRLTVV.

This chain connects TRBV7-8 to TRBJ2-6, with unresolved D. Germline V CDR1 and CDR2: SGHVS, FQNEAQ. This CDR3 has 14 residues. Trimming stripped 6 bases from V and 4 bases from J, with 10 bases between. The CDR3, as DNA: TGTGCCAGCAGTTCCACTCGGGGGGCCAACGTCCTGACTTTC. As protein: CASSSTRGANVLTF.

The V call is TRBV7-6, the J call TRBJ2-3; the match to TRBD2 covers 11 bases. CDR1 SGHVS and CDR2 FNYEAQ come from the germline V gene. The CDR3 runs to 16 residues. Trimming took 5 bases from V and 0 from J; bases not matched to a gene: 4. The CDR3, as DNA: TGTGCCAGCAGCCTAAGGACTAGCGGGAGCACAGATACGCAGTATTTT. Translating gives CASSLRTSGSTDTQYF.

The genes are TRBV5-5 and TRBJ1-4; D is perhaps TRBD1 (5 bases). Germline CDR1 reads SGHKS; CDR2 reads YYEKEE (reference sequence). The CDR3 is made up of 15 amino acids. Trimming removed 4 bases from V and 1 base from J, with 11 bases in between. The CDR3 DNA follows: TGTGCCAGCAGCCAACCAGGGATAACTAATGAAAAACTGTTTTTT. Translating it yields CASSQPGITNEKLFF.

This chain connects TRBV7-2 to TRBJ2-2; a possible D gene is TRBD1 (5 bases). The germline V gene encodes CDR1 SGHTA and CDR2 FQGNSA. Trimming pared 5 bases from V and 1 base from J, leaving 11 bases between. The CDR3 has 15 amino acids. The CDR3 sequence is CASSPWTLNTGELFF. The CDR3 DNA follows: TGTGCCAGCAGCCCATGGACACTGAACACCGGGGAGCTGTTTTTT.

This chain uses TRBV9 with TRBJ1-3; 8 bases line up with TRBD1. J was trimmed by 4 bases and V by 3 bases; bases with no gene match: 12. CDR1 is SGDLS and CDR2 is YYNGEE in the germline V gene. The CDR3 is made up of 17 amino acids. For the CDR3, the DNA is TGTGCCAGCAGCGCGGCACCCCAGGGGGCCTCCGGAAACACCATATATTTT. As protein: CASSAAPQGASGNTIYF.

The chain is built from TRBV30 and TRBJ1-1; possible D gene TRBD1, 6 bases. V gave up 4 bases and J gave up 8 bases, with 23 bases separating them. The CDR3 totals 15 residues. Germline assignment: CDR1 GTSNPN and CDR2 SVGIG (reference sequence). This CDR3 reads CAWTGGNFPGAEAFF. DNA of the CDR3: TGTGCCTGGACCGGGGGGAACTTCCCGGGGGCCGAAGCTTTCTTT.

The chain employs TRBV4-3 and TRBJ1-6; D unclear. V lost 1 base to trimming and J lost 7 bases, with 11 bases between them. There are 15 residues in the CDR3. From germline, CDR1 is LGHNA and CDR2 YSLEER. The CDR3 DNA follows: TGCGCCAGCAGCCAAGTTCGTACAGTCAATTCACCCCTCCACTTT. It yields the protein CASSQVRTVNSPLHF.

This chain uses TRBV30 with TRBJ2-1, with D possibly matching TRBD2 (7 bases). CDR3 length: 14 amino acids. Trimming shortened V by 7 bases and J by 1 base, and 14 bases separated the two germline ends. Germline-derived CDR1 and CDR2 are GTSNPN and SVGIG (reference sequence). The chain's CDR3 is CASQGGVSYNEQFF. The CDR3 coding sequence is TGTGCCTCGCAAGGGGGGGTTTCCTACAATGAGCAGTTCTTC.

The chain uses TRBV27 and TRBJ1-1; TRBD1 aligns across 7 bases. The V and J ends lost 9 bases and 0 bases, in that order; junction bases with no gene match: 4. The germline V gene encodes CDR1 MNHEY and CDR2 SMNVEV (reference sequence). This CDR3 is built from 13 residues. CDR3 residues: CASADRVNTEAFF. In DNA form, the CDR3 reads TGTGCCAGTGCCGACAGGGTGAACACTGAAGCTTTCTTT.